The 23 T cell receptor beta chains below all came from one sample that was sequenced in a study of blood T cell repertoires in COVID-19 (TCRdb year 2020). The library came from the immunoSEQ multiplex PCR assay. The clones in this table, taken by TCRdb from immuneACCESS, are in-frame only. Not every clone is retained; where verified, under half of the shortfall comes from an unresolved V gene, and the cause of the rest is unknown. This sample gives about 670,000 clones in total; 75% to 90% of them show up just once. The top ten clones comprise roughly 0.25% of the sample. The sample was peripheral blood. The receptors here all came from a woman aged 18-29 years with acute or convalescent COVID-19.

The J gene is TRBJ2-1, the V gene TRBV2; 8 nucleotides agree with TRBD2. The germline V gene has CDR1 SNHLY and CDR2 FYNNEI. The CDR3 is 18 residues long. After removal of 4 bases from V and 0 bases from J, the junction contained 11 bases not matched to a gene. The CDR3: CASSGLRGDYSSYNEQFF. In DNA form, the CDR3 reads TGTGCCAGCAGTGGCTTGCGGGGGGACTATAGCTCCTACAATGAGCAGTTCTTC.

The chain uses TRBV18 and TRBJ1-1; no definite D call. Trimming shortened V by 3 bases and J by 10 bases, and 12 bases separated the two germline ends. Germline values: CDR1 KGHSH, CDR2 LQKENI. This CDR3 spans 12 amino acids. The CDR3 reads CASSPLTESAFF. Here the CDR3 DNA reads TGTGCCAGCTCACCCCTGACGGAGTCAGCTTTCTTT.

The chain joins TRBV6-6 to TRBJ1-1, with 9 positions matching TRBD1. CDR1 MNHNY and CDR2 SVGAGI come from the germline V gene (reference sequence). Losses at the gene ends were 2 bases for V and 3 bases for J; bases not matched to a gene: 7. The CDR3 is made up of 16 amino acids. For the CDR3, the DNA is TGTGCCAGCAGTTACCCGGGACAGGGTAGCGACACTGAAGCTTTCTTT. This translates into CASSYPGQGSDTEAFF.

This clone occurred a few times. The V gene is TRBV7-6, the J gene TRBJ1-6; D gene unclear. The CDR3 is made up of 17 amino acids. Trimming stripped 1 base from V and 0 bases from J, with 10 bases between. Germline V gives CDR1 SGHVS, CDR2 FNYEAQ. The CDR3 bases are TGTGCCAGCAGCTTAGGTCACAGTAGCTCCTATAATTCACCCCTCCACTTT. Its protein is CASSLGHSSSYNSPLHF.

The chain couples TRBV5-4 to TRBJ2-3; D not certain. The CDR3 sequence is 14 residues long. The ends were cut back, 4 bases at V and 2 bases at J, with 11 bases in the middle. Germline values: CDR1 SGHNT, CDR2 YYREEE (reference sequence). CDR3 DNA sequence: TGTGCCAGCAGCCCCCCGCTATCCACAGATACGCAGTATTTT. It encodes CASSPPLSTDTQYF.

The chain recombines TRBV5-6 with TRBJ1-2, with 7 bases matching TRBD1. Germline V CDR1 and CDR2: SGHDT, YYEEEE. The CDR3 totals 13 residues. Losses at the gene ends were 6 bases for V and 2 bases for J; bases not matched to a gene: 4. CDR3 DNA sequence: TGTGCCAGCAACCCGACAGGGAACTATGGCTACACCTTC. Protein: CASNPTGNYGYTF.

The chain carries TRBV7-9 and TRBJ1-3; TRBD1 aligns across 9 bases. CDR3 size: 14 residues. Losses at the gene ends were 5 bases for V and 8 bases for J; bases not matched to a gene: 7. Germline V gives CDR1 SEHNR, CDR2 FQNEAQ (reference sequence). The CDR3 nucleotides are TGTGCCAGCAGCCCCGGGACAGGGAGTCACACCATATATTTT. This sequence encodes CASSPGTGSHTIYF. The whole variable domain, remainder taken from reference TRBV7-9 and TRBJ1-3, is DTGVSQNPRHKITKRGQNVTFRCDPISEHNRLYWYRQTLGQGPEFLTYFQNEAQLEKSRLLSDRFSAERPKGSFSTLEIQRTEQGDSAMYLCASSPGTGSHTIYFGEGSWLTVV.

The chain uses TRBV5-6 and TRBJ1-2; D is unresolved. Deletions cut 2 bases from V and 0 bases from J, with 11 bases between. Germline CDR1 reads SGHDT; CDR2 reads YYEEEE. The CDR3 is made up of 15 amino acids. CDR3 DNA: TGTGCCAGCAGCTTACGTTGGCCGTCTAACTATGGCTACACCTTC. The encoded protein is CASSLRWPSNYGYTF.

A remark on this clone: The identical CDR3 is also encoded by other nucleotide sequences in the sample. This chain uses TRBV12-3 or TRBV12-4 with TRBJ1-1; a weak D match, TRBD1 (5 bases). V shed 3 bases and J shed 1 base, with 6 bases lying between them. This CDR3 has 13 amino acids. Here the CDR3 reads CASSFGQNTEAFF. CDR3 DNA sequence: TGTGCCAGCAGTTTCGGACAGAACACTGAAGCTTTCTTT.

The rearrangement links TRBV25-1 to TRBJ2-3; TRBD1 might be the D (6 bases). V lost 1 base to trimming and J lost 2 bases, with 16 bases between them. The CDR3 has 17 residues. Germline V gives CDR1 MGHDK, CDR2 SYGVNS. CDR3 in amino acids: CASSELPGRDNTDTQYF. CDR3 bases: TGTGCCAGCAGTGAATTACCCGGACGGGACAACACAGATACGCAGTATTTT.

The V gene is TRBV24-1, the J gene TRBJ2-1, with 9 nucleotides matching TRBD2. CDR3 length equals 16 residues. CDR1 is KGHDR and CDR2 is SFDVKD in the germline V gene. J gave up 5 bases and V 11 bases, and 15 bases lay outside the gene matches. CDR3 nucleotides: TGTGCCAGCGCCCGAGGGGGGGCTAGCGGGAACAATGAGCAGTTCTTC. This encodes CASARGGASGNNEQFF.

This chain connects TRBV7-8 to TRBJ1-2; D gene ambiguous. This CDR3 spans 15 amino acids. V dropped 2 bases and J dropped 10 bases, with 20 bases sitting between them. The germline gives CDR1 SGHVS, CDR2 FQNEAQ. The CDR3 here is CASSLRRVGVYDYTF. CDR3 DNA sequence: TGTGCCAGCAGCTTAAGGCGGGTCGGTGTGTACGACTACACCTTC.

V gene TRBV9 combines with J gene TRBJ1-2; D is possibly TRBD1 (5 bases). Germline V CDR1 and CDR2: SGDLS, YYNGEE. The length of the CDR3 is 14 residues. Trimming stripped 0 bases from V and 4 bases from J, with 10 bases between. CDR3 DNA: TGTGCCAGCAGCGTAGATGGGGCCTTCTATGGCTACACCTTC. This encodes CASSVDGAFYGYTF.

The chain carries TRBV25-1 and TRBJ2-7; D is unresolved. V was clipped by 3 bases and J by 7 bases, with 7 bases between them. This CDR3 is 11 amino acids long. Germline CDR1 is MGHDK and CDR2 is SYGVNS. The CDR3 DNA is TGTGCCAGCAGTGACCACCAGGAGCAGTACTTC. This sequence encodes CASSDHQEQYF.

The chain has TRBV25-1 and TRBJ1-1, with D perhaps matching TRBD1 (6 bases). The CDR3 spans 15 residues. Trimming removed 3 bases from V and 3 bases from J, with 14 bases in between. The germline CDR1 and CDR2 sequences are MGHDK and SYGVNS. CDR3 region: CASSDQQGVDTEAFF. In DNA, the CDR3 is TGTGCCAGCAGTGATCAACAGGGTGTGGACACTGAAGCTTTCTTT.

This chain uses TRBV12-3 or TRBV12-4 with TRBJ1-2; D unclear. Trimming cost V 3 bases and J 6 bases, with 11 bases left between them. This CDR3 is 13 amino acids long. The CDR3 loop reads CASSFWVQDGYTF. In DNA form, the CDR3 reads TGTGCCAGCAGTTTCTGGGTGCAGGATGGCTACACCTTC.

To note about this clone: It is unclear where the CDR3 begins or ends on the DNA, so no DNA is shown, and the CDR3 is as TCRdb lists it. This chain joins TRBV2 and TRBJ1-6; the table gives TRBD1 as D, unverified against the DNA. Germline CDR1 is SNHLY and CDR2 is FYNNEI. The CDR3 is 15 residues long, counting both termini. The CDR3: CASSSSTGENSPLHF.

The V gene is TRBV5-4, the J gene TRBJ1-3; tentatively, D is TRBD1 (6 bases). This CDR3 has 17 amino acids. Looked up from germline, CDR1 is SGHNT and CDR2 is YYREEE (reference sequence). Trimming removed 4 bases from V and 4 bases from J, with 21 bases in between. The CDR3 is CASSQAWGQNSGNTIYF. The CDR3 DNA sequence: TGTGCCAGCAGCCAAGCCTGGGGGCAGAATAGCGGAAACACCATATATTTT.

This chain joins TRBV9 and TRBJ1-2; D ambiguous. The V end lost 0 bases, the J end lost 4 bases, and 13 bases lay between the germline ends. The V gene's germline CDR1 is SGDLS and CDR2 YYNGEE. CDR3 length: 15 residues. The CDR3 loop reads CASSVGLGGSYGYTF. Here the CDR3 DNA reads TGTGCCAGCAGCGTAGGGTTGGGAGGCAGCTATGGCTACACCTTC. Looking up the rest from reference TRBV9 and TRBJ1-2 gives the full variable domain: DSGVTQTPKHLITATGQRVTLRCSPRSGDLSVYWYQQSLDQGLQFLIQYYNGEERAKGNILERFSAQQFPDLHSELNLSSLELGDSALYFCASSVGLGGSYGYTFGSGTRLTVV.

This chain uses TRBV5-1 with TRBJ1-6; D gene unclear. This CDR3 comprises 13 residues. Trimming took off 5 bases at V and 8 bases at J, with 11 bases between the two ends. The V gene's germline CDR1 is SGHRS and CDR2 YFSETQ. CDR3: CASRRGIDSPLHF. CDR3 sequence (DNA): TGCGCCAGCAGAAGAGGGATCGATTCACCCCTCCACTTT.

The J gene is TRBJ2-5, the V gene TRBV3-1 (or the pseudogene TRBV3-2); TRBD2 matches 10 bases. This CDR3 spans 19 amino acids. V lost 0 bases, J lost 5 bases, and 15 bases stayed unmatched. The germline CDR1 and CDR2 sequences are LGHDT and YNNKEL (reference sequence). CDR3 sequence reads: CASSQEGGRLAGRAETQYF. In nucleotides, the CDR3 is TGTGCCAGCAGCCAAGAAGGTGGGAGACTAGCGGGCCGGGCGGAGACCCAGTACTTC.

The rearrangement links TRBV5-1 to TRBJ2-3, with D possibly being TRBD2 (6 bases). The germline V and J ends were trimmed by 4 bases and 2 bases, with 11 bases remaining between them. Germline lookup yields CDR1 SGHRS and CDR2 YFSETQ. CDR3 size: 14 residues. The CDR3 loop is CASSVDYYTDTQYF. The DNA for the CDR3 is TGCGCCAGCAGCGTGGACTATTACACAGATACGCAGTATTTT. The variable domain in full, completed from reference TRBV5-1 and TRBJ2-3, reads KAGVTQTPRYLIKTRGQQVTLSCSPISGHRSVSWYQQTPGQGLQFLFEYFSETQRNKGNFPGRFSGRQFSNSRSEMNVSTLELGDSALYLCASSVDYYTDTQYFGPGTRLTVL.

V is TRBV9 and J is TRBJ1-6; TRBD1 is a possible D gene (6 bases). CDR1 and CDR2 (germline): SGDLS, YYNGEE. Trimming pared 1 base from V and 8 bases from J, leaving 13 bases between. The CDR3 extends over 15 amino acids. For the CDR3, the DNA is TGTGCCAGCAGCGTAACAGGGTTAAGGGATTCACCCCTCCACTTT. Protein sequence: CASSVTGLRDSPLHF.